The clone carrying this T cell receptor (beta chain) has a handful of counts. Its antigen is currently unknown. The protocol attached unique molecular identifiers to individual cDNA molecules. TCRdb redid the calling of the 5' RACE reads with MiXCR, one entry per CDR3 protein. This repertoire shows some 91,000 distinct CDR3 sequences, 13% found once; its top ten account for 2% to 2.5%. This entry belongs to a study of early T cells in non-severe SARS-CoV-2 infection. At the level of the study: Bulk RNA taken from unsorted whole blood was sequenced, leaving chains unpaired. Notes on the study in general: Matching against VDJdb likely underestimated virus-specific expansions, favoring anti-spike CD8.

Sequenced input: whole blood. The origin of this receptor is an adult who was a healthcare worker with PCR-confirmed SARS-CoV-2 infection or an uninfected control (not recorded which).

The CDR3 region is CASSPRSNEQYF. The CDR3 bases are TGTGCCAGCAGCCCCCGATCCAACGAGCAGTACTTC. The chain employs TRBV7-8 and TRBJ2-7, with D hard to call. Germline V gene data show CDR1 as SGHVS and CDR2 as FQNEAQ. There are 12 residues in the CDR3. V lost 5 bases, J lost 5 bases, and 10 bases lay in between.